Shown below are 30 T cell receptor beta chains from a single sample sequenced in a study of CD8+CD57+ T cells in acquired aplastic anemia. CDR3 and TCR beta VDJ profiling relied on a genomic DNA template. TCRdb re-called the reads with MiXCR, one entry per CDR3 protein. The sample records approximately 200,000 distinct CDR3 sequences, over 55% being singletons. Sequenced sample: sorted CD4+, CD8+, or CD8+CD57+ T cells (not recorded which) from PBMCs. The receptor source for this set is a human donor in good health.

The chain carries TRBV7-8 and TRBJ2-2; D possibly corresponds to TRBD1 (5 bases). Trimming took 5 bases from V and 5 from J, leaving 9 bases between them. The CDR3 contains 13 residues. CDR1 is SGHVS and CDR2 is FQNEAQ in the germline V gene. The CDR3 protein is CASSMSGTGELFF. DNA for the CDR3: TGTGCCAGCAGCATGTCAGGGACCGGGGAGCTGTTTTTT.

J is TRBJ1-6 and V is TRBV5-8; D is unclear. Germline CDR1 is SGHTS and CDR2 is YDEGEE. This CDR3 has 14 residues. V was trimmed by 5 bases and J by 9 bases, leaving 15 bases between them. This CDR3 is CASSSLDGSSPLHF. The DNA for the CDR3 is TGTGCCAGCAGTTCCTTGGATGGAAGTTCACCCCTCCACTTT.

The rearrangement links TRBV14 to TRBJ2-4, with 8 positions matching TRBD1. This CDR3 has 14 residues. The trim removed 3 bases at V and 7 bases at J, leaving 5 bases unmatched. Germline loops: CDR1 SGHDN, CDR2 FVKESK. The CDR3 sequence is CASSQAGGRNIQYF. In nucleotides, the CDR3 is TGTGCCAGCAGCCAGGCAGGGGGCCGGAACATTCAGTACTTC.

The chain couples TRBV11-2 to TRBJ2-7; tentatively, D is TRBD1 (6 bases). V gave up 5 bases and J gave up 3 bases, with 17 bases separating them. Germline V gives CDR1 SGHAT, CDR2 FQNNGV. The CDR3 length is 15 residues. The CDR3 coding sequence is TGTGCCAGCAGCAACCCAGGGGAAGGGGGCTACGAGCAGTACTTC. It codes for CASSNPGEGGYEQYF.

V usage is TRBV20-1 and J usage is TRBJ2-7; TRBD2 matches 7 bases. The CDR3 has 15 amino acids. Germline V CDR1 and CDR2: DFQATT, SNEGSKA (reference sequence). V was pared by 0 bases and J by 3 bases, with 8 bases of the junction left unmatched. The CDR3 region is CSAREAGAGNYEQYF. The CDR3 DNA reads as TGCAGTGCTAGAGAGGCGGGAGCCGGGAACTACGAGCAGTACTTC.

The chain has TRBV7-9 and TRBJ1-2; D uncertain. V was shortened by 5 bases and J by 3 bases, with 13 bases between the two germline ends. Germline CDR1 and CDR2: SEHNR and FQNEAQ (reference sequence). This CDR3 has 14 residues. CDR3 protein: CASSRERGHYGYTF. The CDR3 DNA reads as TGTGCCAGCAGCCGAGAACGTGGACACTATGGCTACACCTTC.

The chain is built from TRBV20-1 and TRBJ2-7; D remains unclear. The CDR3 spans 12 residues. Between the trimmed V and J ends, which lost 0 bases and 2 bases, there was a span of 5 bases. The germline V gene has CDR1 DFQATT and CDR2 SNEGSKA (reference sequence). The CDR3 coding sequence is TGCAGTGCTAGAGAGGCTGCCTACGAGCAGTACTTC. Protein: CSAREAAYEQYF.

The CDR3: CASSILFRAGRDHSPLHF. The DNA for the CDR3 is TGTGCCAGTAGTATCTTATTTCGGGCAGGGAGGGACCACTCACCCCTCCACTTT. This chain connects TRBV19 to TRBJ1-6, with TRBD1 as a possible D gene (5 bases). This CDR3 comprises 18 residues. V was cut by 3 bases and J by 10 bases, with 25 bases left in between. Looked up from germline, CDR1 is LNHDA and CDR2 is SQIVND (reference sequence).

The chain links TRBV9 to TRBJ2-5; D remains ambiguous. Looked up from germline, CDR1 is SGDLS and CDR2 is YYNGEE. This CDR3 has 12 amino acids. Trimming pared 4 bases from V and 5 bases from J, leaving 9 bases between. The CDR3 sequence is CASSSSLETQYF. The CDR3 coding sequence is TGTGCCAGCAGCTCCTCGTTGGAGACCCAGTACTTC.

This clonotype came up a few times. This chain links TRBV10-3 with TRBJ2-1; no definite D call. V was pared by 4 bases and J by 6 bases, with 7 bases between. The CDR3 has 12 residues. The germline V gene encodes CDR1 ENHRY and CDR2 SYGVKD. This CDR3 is CAISAPSNEQFF. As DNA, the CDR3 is TGTGCCATCAGTGCCCCTAGCAATGAGCAGTTCTTC.

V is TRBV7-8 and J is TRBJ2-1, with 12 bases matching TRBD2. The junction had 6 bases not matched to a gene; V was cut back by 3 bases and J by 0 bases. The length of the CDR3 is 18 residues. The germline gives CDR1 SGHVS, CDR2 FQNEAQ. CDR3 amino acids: CASSLRLAGGSSYNEQFF. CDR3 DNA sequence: TGTGCCAGCAGCTTGAGGCTAGCGGGGGGGAGCTCCTACAATGAGCAGTTCTTC.

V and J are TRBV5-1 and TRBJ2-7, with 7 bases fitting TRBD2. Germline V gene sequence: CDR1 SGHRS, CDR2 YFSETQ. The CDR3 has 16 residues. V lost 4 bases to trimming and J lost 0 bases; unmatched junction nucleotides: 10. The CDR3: CASSVASGQSSYEQYF. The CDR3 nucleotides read TGCGCCAGCAGCGTTGCTAGCGGTCAAAGCTCCTACGAGCAGTACTTC.

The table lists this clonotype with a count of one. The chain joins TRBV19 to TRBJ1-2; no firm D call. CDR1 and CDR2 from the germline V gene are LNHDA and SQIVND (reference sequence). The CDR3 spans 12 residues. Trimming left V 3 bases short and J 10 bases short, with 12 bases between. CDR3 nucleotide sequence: TGTGCCAGTAGTATGGATGCGTTCAACTACACCTTC. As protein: CASSMDAFNYTF.

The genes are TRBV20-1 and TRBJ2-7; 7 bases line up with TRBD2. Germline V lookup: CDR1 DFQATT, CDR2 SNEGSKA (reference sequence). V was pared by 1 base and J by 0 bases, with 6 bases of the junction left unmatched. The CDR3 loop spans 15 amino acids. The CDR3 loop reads CSARGKAGSSYEQYF. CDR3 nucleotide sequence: TGCAGTGCTAGAGGGAAAGCGGGGAGCTCCTACGAGCAGTACTTC.

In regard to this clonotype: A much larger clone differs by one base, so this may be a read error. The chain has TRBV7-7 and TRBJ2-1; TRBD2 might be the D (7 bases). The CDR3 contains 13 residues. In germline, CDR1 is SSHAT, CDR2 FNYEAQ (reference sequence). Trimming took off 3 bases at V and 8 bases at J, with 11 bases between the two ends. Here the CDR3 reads CASSLGGGHEQFF. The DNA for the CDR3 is TGTGCCAGCAGCTTGGGGGGGGGGCATGAGCAGTTCTTC.

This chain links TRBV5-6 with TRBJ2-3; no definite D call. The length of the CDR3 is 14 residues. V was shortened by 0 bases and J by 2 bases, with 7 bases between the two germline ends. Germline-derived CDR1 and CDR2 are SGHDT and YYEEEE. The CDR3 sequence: CASSLVQTTDTQYF. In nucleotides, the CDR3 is TGTGCCAGCAGCTTGGTCCAGACCACAGATACGCAGTATTTT.

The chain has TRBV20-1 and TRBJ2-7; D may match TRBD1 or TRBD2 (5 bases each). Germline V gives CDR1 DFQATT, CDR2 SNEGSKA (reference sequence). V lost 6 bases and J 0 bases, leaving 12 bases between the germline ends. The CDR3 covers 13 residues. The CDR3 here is CSAGTVNSYEQYF. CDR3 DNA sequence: TGCAGTGCCGGGACGGTTAACTCCTACGAGCAGTACTTC.

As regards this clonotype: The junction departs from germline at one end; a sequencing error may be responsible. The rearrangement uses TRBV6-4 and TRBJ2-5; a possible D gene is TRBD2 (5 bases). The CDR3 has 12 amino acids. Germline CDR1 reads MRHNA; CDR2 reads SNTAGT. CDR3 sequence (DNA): TGTGCCAGCAGTAAGGACGGGTCCGGGATTTCATTC. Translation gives CASSKDGSGISF.

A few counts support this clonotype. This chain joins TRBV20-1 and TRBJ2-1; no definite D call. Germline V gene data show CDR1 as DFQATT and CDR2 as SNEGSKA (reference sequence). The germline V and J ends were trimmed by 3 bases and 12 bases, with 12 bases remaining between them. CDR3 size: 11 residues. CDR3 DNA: TGCAGTGCTAGGTCAGGTAGGCGGCAGTTCTTC. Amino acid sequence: CSARSGRRQFF.

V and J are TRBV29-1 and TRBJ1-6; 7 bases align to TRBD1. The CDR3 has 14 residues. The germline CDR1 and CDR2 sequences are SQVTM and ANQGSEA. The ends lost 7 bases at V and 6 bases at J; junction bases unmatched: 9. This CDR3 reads CSARLGTANSPLHF. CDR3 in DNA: TGCAGCGCGCGCCTCGGGACAGCTAATTCACCCCTCCACTTT.

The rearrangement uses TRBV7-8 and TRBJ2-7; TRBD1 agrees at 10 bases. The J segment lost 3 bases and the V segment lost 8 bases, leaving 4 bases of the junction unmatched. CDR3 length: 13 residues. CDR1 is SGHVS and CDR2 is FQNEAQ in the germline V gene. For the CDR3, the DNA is TGTGCCAGCCGCCGGGACAGGGGCTACGAGCAGTACTTC. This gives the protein CASRRDRGYEQYF.

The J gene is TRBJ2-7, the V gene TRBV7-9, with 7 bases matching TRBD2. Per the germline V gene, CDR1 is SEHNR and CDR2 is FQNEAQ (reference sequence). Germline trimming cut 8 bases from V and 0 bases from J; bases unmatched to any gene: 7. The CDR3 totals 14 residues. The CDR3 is CASGWGGPSYEQYF. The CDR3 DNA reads TGTGCCAGCGGTTGGGGAGGGCCCTCCTACGAGCAGTACTTC.

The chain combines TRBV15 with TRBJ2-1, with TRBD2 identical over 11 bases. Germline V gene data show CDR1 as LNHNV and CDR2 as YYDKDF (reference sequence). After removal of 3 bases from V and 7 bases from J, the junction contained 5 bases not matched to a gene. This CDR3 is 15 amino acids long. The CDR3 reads CATSRGSGGVNEQFF. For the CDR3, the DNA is TGTGCCACCAGCAGGGGTAGCGGGGGGGTGAATGAGCAGTTCTTC.

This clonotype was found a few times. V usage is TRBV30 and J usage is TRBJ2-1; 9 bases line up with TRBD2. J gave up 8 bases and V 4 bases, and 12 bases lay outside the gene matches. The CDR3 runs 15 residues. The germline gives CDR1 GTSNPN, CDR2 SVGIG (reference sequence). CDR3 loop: CAWKAEGGRAHEQFF. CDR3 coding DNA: TGTGCCTGGAAAGCGGAGGGCGGGAGGGCCCATGAGCAGTTCTTC.

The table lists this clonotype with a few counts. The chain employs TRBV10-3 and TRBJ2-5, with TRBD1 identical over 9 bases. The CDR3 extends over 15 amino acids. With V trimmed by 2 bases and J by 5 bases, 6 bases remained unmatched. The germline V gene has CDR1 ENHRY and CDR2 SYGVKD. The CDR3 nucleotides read TGTGCCATCAGTGAGGGAACAGGGGGCAGCGAGACCCAGTACTTC. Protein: CAISEGTGGSETQYF.

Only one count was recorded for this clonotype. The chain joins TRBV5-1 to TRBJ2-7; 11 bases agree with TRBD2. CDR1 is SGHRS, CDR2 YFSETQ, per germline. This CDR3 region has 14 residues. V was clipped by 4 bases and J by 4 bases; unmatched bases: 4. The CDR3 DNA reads TGCGCCAGCAGCGGTAGCGGGGGGGTATACGAGCAGTACTTC. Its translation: CASSGSGGVYEQYF. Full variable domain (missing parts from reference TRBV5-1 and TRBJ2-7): KAGVTQTPRYLIKTRGQQVTLSCSPISGHRSVSWYQQTPGQGLQFLFEYFSETQRNKGNFPGRFSGRQFSNSRSEMNVSTLELGDSALYLCASSGSGGVYEQYFGPGTRLTVT.

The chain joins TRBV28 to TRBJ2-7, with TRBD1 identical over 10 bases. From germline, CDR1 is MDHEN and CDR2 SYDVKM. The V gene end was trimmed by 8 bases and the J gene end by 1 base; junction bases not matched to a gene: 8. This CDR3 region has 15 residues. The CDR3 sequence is CASETGTGDSYEQYF. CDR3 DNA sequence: TGTGCCAGCGAAACCGGGACAGGGGATTCCTACGAGCAGTACTTC. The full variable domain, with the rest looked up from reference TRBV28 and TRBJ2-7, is DVKVTQSSRYLVKRTGEKVFLECVQDMDHENMFWYRQDPGLGLRLIYFSYDVKMKEKGDIPEGYSVSREKKERFSLILESASTNQTSMYLCASETGTGDSYEQYFGPGTRLTVT.

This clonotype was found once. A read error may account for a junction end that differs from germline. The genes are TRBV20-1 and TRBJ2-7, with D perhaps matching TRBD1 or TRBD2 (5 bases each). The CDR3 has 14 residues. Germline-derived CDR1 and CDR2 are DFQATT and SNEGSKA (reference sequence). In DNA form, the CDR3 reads TGCAGCGCTAGGGACCGGGGCAGAACCTACGAGCAGTACTTC. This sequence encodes CSARDRGRTYEQYF.

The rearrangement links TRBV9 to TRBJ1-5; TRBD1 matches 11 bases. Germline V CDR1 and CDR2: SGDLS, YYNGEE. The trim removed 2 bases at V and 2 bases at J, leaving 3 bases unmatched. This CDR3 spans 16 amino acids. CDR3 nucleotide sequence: TGTGCCAGCAGCGTCGGACAGGGGGCCGGCAATCAGCCCCAGCATTTT. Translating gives CASSVGQGAGNQPQHF.

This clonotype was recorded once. For the CDR3, the DNA is TGTGCCAGCAGCGTAGGGGGGAACGACAATCAGCCCCAGCATTTT. Its translation: CASSVGGNDNQPQHF. The rearrangement uses TRBV9 and TRBJ1-5; weak D call: TRBD1 (5 bases). CDR1 is SGDLS, CDR2 YYNGEE, per germline. The CDR3 has 15 amino acids. V lost 0 bases and J 3 bases, leaving 10 bases between the germline ends.